The entry below gives a single T cell receptor beta chain sequence along with its context. Its specificity is not known. In germline, CDR1 is SGHRS, CDR2 YFSETQ. CDR3 length: 16 residues. The germline V and J ends were trimmed by 0 bases and 2 bases, with 15 bases remaining between them. Researchers ran the PCR with 60 Vbeta and 13 Jbeta primers. Sequencing was performed with immunoSEQ multiplex PCR; in TCRdb, only in-frame clones are kept and a portion is missing. The sample lists 150,000 to 200,000 clones; 70% to 90% were seen once. This sample is part of a study of cytomegalovirus exposure and HLA in healthy donors. Study outcomes and limitations: There were 150 to 200 TCR beta chains listed as cytomegalovirus-associated. Within the data, a cluster of highly shared sequence variants was likely a sequencing artifact. Trimming of TCR beta V- and J-genes showed a link, identified in a later analysis, to a missense DCLRE1C variant.

This TCR was sampled from a man aged 18 to 29 in good health and CMV-seropositive. Sequenced material: PBMCs. The chain uses TRBV5-1 and TRBJ2-7, with D perhaps TRBD1 (7 bases). CDR3 nucleotide sequence: TGCGCCAGCAGCTTGGCCGGTCAGGGGGGAGCCTACGAGCAGTACTTC. Its translation is CASSLAGQGGAYEQYF. Drawing the rest from reference TRBV5-1 and TRBJ2-7, the complete variable domain is KAGVTQTPRYLIKTRGQQVTLSCSPISGHRSVSWYQQTPGQGLQFLFEYFSETQRNKGNFPGRFSGRQFSNSRSEMNVSTLELGDSALYLCASSLAGQGGAYEQYFGPGTRLTVT.